This entry concerns a single T cell receptor beta chain. These data come from a study of shared clonotypes between healthy human individuals. The data were produced by immunoSEQ multiplex PCR, yet TCRdb's version contains in-frame clones alone and is incomplete. This table holds approximately 1.4 million clones, under 99% found once. The CDR3 has 14 residues. Germline V gene data show CDR1 as MNHNS and CDR2 as SASEGT. V was pared by 3 bases and J by 6 bases, with 11 bases between. The chain recombines TRBV6-1 with TRBJ2-2; D not certain. The source material was naive CD4+ T cells sorted from blood. Subset defined: CD45RA+ positively selected. The clonotype was recovered from a young man in good health. The CDR3 DNA is TGTGCCAGCAGTGAGATTCGGTGGGCCGGGGAGCTGTTTTTT. Translation gives CASSEIRWAGELFF.